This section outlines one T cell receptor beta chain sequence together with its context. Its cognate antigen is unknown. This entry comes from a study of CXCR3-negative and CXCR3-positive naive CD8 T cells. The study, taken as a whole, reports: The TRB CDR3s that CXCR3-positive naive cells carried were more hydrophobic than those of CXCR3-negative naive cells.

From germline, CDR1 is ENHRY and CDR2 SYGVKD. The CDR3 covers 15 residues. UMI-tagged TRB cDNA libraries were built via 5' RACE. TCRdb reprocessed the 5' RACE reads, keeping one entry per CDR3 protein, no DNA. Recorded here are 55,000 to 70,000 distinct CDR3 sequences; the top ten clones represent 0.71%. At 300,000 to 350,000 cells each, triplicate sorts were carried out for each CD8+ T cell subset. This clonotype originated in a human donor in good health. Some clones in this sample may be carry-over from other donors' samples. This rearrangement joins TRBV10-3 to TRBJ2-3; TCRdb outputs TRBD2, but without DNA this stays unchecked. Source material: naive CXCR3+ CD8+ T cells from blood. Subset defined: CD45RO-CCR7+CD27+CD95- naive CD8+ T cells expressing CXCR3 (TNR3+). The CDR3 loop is CAIRGLAGVEDTQYF.